Detailed here is one TCR beta chain. Antigen: not known. The sample originates from a study of cytomegalovirus exposure and HLA in healthy donors. Findings and limits, study-wide: According to a later analysis, TCR clusters from the first cohort tended to co-occur in the 120 or so validation repertoires.

The junction had 3 bases not matched to a gene; V was cut back by 2 bases and J by 8 bases. Looked up from germline, CDR1 is MNHNY and CDR2 is SVGAGI (reference sequence). This CDR3 contains 15 residues. The repertoire was sequenced with immunoSEQ multiplex PCR; TCRdb's copy has only in-frame clones and lacks some. The table records 200,000 to 300,000 clones, 90% of them present only once. What was sequenced was PBMCs. The gene calls are TRBV6-6 and TRBJ2-1; TRBD2 matches at 13 bases. This sequence was found in a woman under 40 in good health and CMV-seronegative. CDR3 sequence: CASSYGTSGNDEQFF. The CDR3 region has the DNA TGTGCCAGCAGTTACGGGACTAGCGGGAATGATGAGCAGTTCTTC.